A single sample is the source of the 2 T cell receptor beta chains below, sequenced in a study of long-term antiretroviral therapy in people with HIV. Running of the v3.0 immunoSEQ assay took place at survey level. This table comes from immunoSEQ multiplex PCR, and its TCRdb copy is limited to in-frame clones, with some not included. Among under 45,000 clones listed, 85% to 95% were seen once. This sample comprised unsorted PBMCs, obtained 5 to 5.5 years after starting antiretroviral therapy. Every receptor here comes from a woman between 50 and 59 years old with HIV.

The CDR3: CASSLATGGRYGYTF. CDR3 DNA: TGTGCCAGCAGCTTAGCGACAGGGGGCCGGTATGGCTACACCTTC. The chain couples TRBV7-2 to TRBJ1-2; TRBD1 aligns across 10 bases. From germline, CDR1 is SGHTA and CDR2 FQGNSA. Unmatched junction bases numbered 3, after V lost 0 bases and J lost 5 bases. CDR3 length equals 15 residues.

The chain couples TRBV25-1 to TRBJ1-2, with 8 nucleotides matching TRBD1. Germline V gene data show CDR1 as MGHDK and CDR2 as SYGVNS. The length of the CDR3 is 14 residues. Trimming at V came to 4 bases and at J to 4 bases, leaving 5 bases not matched to a gene. This CDR3 reads CASSATGTGYGYTF. The CDR3 DNA follows: TGTGCCAGCAGTGCCACCGGGACAGGCTATGGCTACACCTTC.